The subject of this entry is one T cell receptor (beta chain). The antigen is undetermined. The junction departs from the called germline gene at one end, perhaps through a read error. The sample contains more than one DNA sequence encoding this CDR3. This sample stems from a study of vaccination effects on CD4 cells after COVID-19. Assay: immunoSEQ multiplex PCR; the TCRdb copy retains only in-frame clones and omits some. Among 70,000 to 75,000 clones listed, 75% to 80% were seen once. General study points: The study found that only 1 of 255 vaccine-induced clones from healthy vaccinees cross-reacted with common cold coronaviruses. Clones that were induced by infection or by vaccine showed marked contraction late after vaccination.

The CDR3 has 13 residues. Germline-derived CDR1 and CDR2 are MGHRA and YSYEKL. Upon completion of about eleven days in culture, CD4+ T cells were isolated. The TCR originated in a human donor who received a COVID-19 vaccine. The rearrangement links TRBV4-1 to TRBJ1-4; D is undetermined. The source was CD4+ T cells from PBMCs cultured without peptide, collected before COVID-19 vaccination. As DNA, the CDR3 is TGCGCCAGTAGCCAAGCTGTTAATGAAAAACTGTTTTTT. It is translated as CASSQAVNEKLFF.